The rows below give T cell receptor beta chains drawn from one sample of a study of blood T cells in healthy people across ages. TCRdb used MiXCR to reprocess the 5' RACE reads, holding one entry per CDR3 protein. The data contain 700,000 to 950,000 distinct CDR3 sequences, about 40% of them singletons. Sample: blood. These receptors originate from a woman aged 55-70 years in good health. Each CDR3 is given with its conserved first and last residue. A D gene is named only where the DNA matches it firmly. Size values are once, few and many counts, or a class for expanded clones, and some rows have none.

CDR3 protein,CDR3 DNA,clone size,D gene,V gene,J gene
CASSFLLAGANNEQFF,TGCGCCAGCAGCTTTCTTCTAGCGGGGGCGAACAATGAGCAGTTCTTC,few,TRBD2,TRBV5-1,TRBJ2-1
CASSLIGGSGSLKGDGHTF,TGTGCCAGCAGTTTGATCGGGGGCAGCGGGTCCCTGAAAGGGGATGGCCACACCTTC,.,.,TRBV12-3/TRBV12-4,TRBJ1-2
CASRATGELFF,TGTGCCAGCAGAGCGACCGGGGAGCTGTTTTTT,few,.,TRBV6-2/TRBV6-3,TRBJ2-2
CASSYAGTGVSSYGYTF,TGTGCCAGCAGCTACGCCGGGACAGGGGTATCTTCCTATGGCTACACCTTC,.,TRBD1,TRBV14,TRBJ1-2
CASSRSGLAANAGELFF,TGTGCCAGCAGCCGATCGGGACTAGCGGCCAACGCCGGGGAGCTGTTTTTT,.,TRBD2,TRBV7-3,TRBJ2-2
CASSDTGGSETQFF,TGTGCCAGCAGTGACACGGGGGGATCAGAGACCCAGTTCTTC,.,TRBD2,TRBV6-6,TRBJ2-1
CASRLAEDYEQYF,TGTGCCAGCCGACTAGCGGAAGACTACGAGCAGTACTTC,.,TRBD2,TRBV6-2/TRBV6-3,TRBJ2-7
CASSQAANYGYTF,TGTGCCAGCAGCCAGGCGGCTAACTATGGCTACACCTTC,.,.,TRBV3-1,TRBJ1-2
CASSISPGQGWGTDTQYF,TGTGCCAGCAGCATCTCCCCGGGACAGGGGTGGGGCACAGATACGCAGTATTTT,.,.,TRBV21-1,TRBJ2-3
CASSLLAGESETQYF,TGTGCCAGCAGTTTACTAGCGGGAGAGTCAGAGACCCAGTACTTC,.,TRBD2,TRBV12-3/TRBV12-4,TRBJ2-5
CASSRGRAYEQYF,TGTGCCAGCAGCAGAGGACGGGCCTACGAGCAGTACTTC,.,.,TRBV21-1,TRBJ2-7
CASSQEIGPGIYEQYF,TGTGCCAGCAGCCAAGAAATAGGCCCAGGGATCTACGAGCAGTACTTC,few,.,TRBV14,TRBJ2-7
CASSLASSYNSPLHF,TGTGCCAGCAGCTTGGCTAGCTCCTATAATTCACCCCTCCACTTT,.,.,TRBV5-5,TRBJ1-6
CAAADSGGALDEQFF,TGCGCCGCCGCCGATAGCGGGGGGGCCTTGGATGAGCAGTTCTTC,many,TRBD2,TRBV10-2,TRBJ2-1
CASSFDRDGGYTDTQYF,TGTGCCAGCAGTTTCGACCGGGACGGTGGGTACACAGATACGCAGTATTTT,.,.,TRBV6-2/TRBV6-3,TRBJ2-3
CASSPRTSGGREQYF,TGTGCCAGCAGTCCGAGGACTAGCGGGGGGCGAGAGCAGTACTTC,many,TRBD2,TRBV12-3/TRBV12-4,TRBJ2-7
CASSYGGGFGYTF,TGTGCCAGCAGCTACGGGGGGGGCTTTGGCTACACCTTC,.,.,TRBV6-5,TRBJ1-2
CATAVLAGYEQYF,TGTGCCACCGCGGTGCTAGCGGGCTACGAGCAGTACTTC,.,TRBD2,TRBV6-2/TRBV6-3,TRBJ2-7
CASSAISPETQYF,TGTGCCAGCAGTGCGATTAGTCCGGAGACCCAGTACTTC,few,.,TRBV6-6,TRBJ2-5
CSARGIAGGSYNEQYF,TGCAGTGCTAGAGGGATAGCGGGAGGGTCCTACAATGAGCAGTACTTC,.,TRBD2,TRBV20-1,TRBJ2-7
CASSSKTATNEKLFF,TGTGCCAGCAGCTCAAAGACAGCAACTAATGAAAAACTGTTTTTT,.,.,TRBV11-2,TRBJ1-4
CASNSDLYTEAFF,TGTGCCAGCAACTCGGACTTGTACACTGAAGCTTTCTTT,.,.,TRBV7-2,TRBJ1-1